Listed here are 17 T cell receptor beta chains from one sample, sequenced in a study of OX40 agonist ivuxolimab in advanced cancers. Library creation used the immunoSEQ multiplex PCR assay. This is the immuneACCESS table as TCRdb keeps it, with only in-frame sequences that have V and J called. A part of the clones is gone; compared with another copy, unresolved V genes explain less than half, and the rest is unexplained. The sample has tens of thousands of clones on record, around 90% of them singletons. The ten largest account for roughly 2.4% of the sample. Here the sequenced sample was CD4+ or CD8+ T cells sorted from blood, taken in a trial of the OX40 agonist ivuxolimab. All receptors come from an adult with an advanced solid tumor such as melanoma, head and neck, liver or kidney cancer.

The CDR3 bases are TGTGCCACTCGACAGGGAAACACCGGGGAGCTGTTTTTT. This translates into CATRQGNTGELFF. This chain links TRBV19 with TRBJ2-2; 7 bases are shared with TRBD1. CDR1 and CDR2 from the germline V gene are LNHDA and SQIVND (reference sequence). The V segment lost 10 bases and the J segment 2 bases; nucleotides outside the gene matches: 4. The CDR3 is 13 residues long.

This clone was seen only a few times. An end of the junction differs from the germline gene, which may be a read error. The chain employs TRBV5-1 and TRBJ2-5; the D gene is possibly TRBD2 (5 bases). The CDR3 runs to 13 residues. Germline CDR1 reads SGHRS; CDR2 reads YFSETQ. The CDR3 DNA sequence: TGCGCCAGCAGGTTGGAGGTCGCGGAGACCCAGTACTTC. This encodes CASRLEVAETQYF.

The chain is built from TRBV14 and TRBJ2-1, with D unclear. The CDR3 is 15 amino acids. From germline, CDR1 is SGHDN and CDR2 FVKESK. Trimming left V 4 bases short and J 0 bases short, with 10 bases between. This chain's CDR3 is CASSRAENSYNEQFF. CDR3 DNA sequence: TGTGCCAGCAGCCGAGCAGAGAACTCCTACAATGAGCAGTTCTTC.

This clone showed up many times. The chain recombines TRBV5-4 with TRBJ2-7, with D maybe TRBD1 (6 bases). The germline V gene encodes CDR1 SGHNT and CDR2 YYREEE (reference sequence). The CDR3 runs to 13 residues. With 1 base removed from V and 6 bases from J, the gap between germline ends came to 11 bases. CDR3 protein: CASSLPGEGEQYF. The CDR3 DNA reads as TGTGCCAGCAGCTTGCCAGGGGAAGGCGAGCAGTACTTC.

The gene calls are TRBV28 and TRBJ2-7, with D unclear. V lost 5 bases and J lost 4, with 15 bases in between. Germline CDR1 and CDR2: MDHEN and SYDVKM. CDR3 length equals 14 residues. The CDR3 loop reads CASSASTELYEQYV. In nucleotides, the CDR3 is TGTGCCAGCAGTGCCTCGACTGAATTATACGAGCAGTACGTC.

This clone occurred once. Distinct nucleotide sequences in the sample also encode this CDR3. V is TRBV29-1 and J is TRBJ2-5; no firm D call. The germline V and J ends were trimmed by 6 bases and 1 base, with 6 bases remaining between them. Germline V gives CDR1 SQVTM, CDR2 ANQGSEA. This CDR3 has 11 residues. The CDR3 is CSVRPQETQYF. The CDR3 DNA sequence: TGCAGCGTCCGCCCCCAAGAGACCCAGTACTTC.

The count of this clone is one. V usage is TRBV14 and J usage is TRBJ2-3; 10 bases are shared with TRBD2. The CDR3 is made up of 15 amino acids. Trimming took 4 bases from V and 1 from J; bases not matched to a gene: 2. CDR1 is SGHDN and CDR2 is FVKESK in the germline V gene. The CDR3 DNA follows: TGTGCCAGCAGCCTCGGGACTAGCGGCACAGATACGCAGTATTTT. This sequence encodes CASSLGTSGTDTQYF.

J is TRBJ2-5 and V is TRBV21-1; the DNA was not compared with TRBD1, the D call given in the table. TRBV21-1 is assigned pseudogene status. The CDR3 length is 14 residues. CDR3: CASSTLDKQETQYF. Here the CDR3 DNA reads TGTGCCAGCAGCACATTGGACAAACAAGAGACCCAGTACTTC.

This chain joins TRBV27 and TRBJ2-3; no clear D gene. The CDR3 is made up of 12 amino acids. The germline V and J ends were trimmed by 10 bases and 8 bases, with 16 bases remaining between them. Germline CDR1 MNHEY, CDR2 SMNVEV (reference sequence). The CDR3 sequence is CAILAPSGTQYF. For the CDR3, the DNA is TGTGCCATTCTGGCTCCTTCTGGTACGCAGTATTTT.

The CDR3 DNA reads TGTGCCAGCAGCTTATCGGGAAACACTGAAGCTTTCTTT. Protein: CASSLSGNTEAFF. The rearrangement uses TRBV7-6 and TRBJ1-1, with unresolved D. This CDR3 comprises 13 residues. With 2 bases removed from V and 2 bases from J, the gap between germline ends came to 6 bases. Germline V gene lookup returns CDR1 SGHVS and CDR2 FNYEAQ.

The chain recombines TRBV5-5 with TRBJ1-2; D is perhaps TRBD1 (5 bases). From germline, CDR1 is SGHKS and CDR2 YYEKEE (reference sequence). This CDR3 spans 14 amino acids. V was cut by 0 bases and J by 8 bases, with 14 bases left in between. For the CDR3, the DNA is TGTGCCAGCAGCTTGGCTCTTACAGGTTGGGGCTACACCTTC. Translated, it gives CASSLALTGWGYTF.

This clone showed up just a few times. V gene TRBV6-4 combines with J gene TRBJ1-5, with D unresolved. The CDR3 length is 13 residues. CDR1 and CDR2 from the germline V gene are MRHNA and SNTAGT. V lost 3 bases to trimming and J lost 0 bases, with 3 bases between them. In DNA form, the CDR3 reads TGTGCCAGCAGTGAGGGTAGCAATCAGCCCCAGCATTTT. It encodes CASSEGSNQPQHF.

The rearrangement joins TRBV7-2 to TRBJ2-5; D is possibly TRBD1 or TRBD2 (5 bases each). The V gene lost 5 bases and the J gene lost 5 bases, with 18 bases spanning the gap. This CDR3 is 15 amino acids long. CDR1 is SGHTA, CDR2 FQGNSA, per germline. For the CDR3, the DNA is TGTGCCAGCAGCCTGGCCATTCAGGGACCCGAGACCCAGTACTTC. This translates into CASSLAIQGPETQYF. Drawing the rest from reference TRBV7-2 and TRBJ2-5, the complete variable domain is GAGVSQSPSNKVTEKGKDVELRCDPISGHTALYWYRQSLGQGLEFLIYFQGNSAPDKSGLPSDRFSAERTGGSVSTLTIQRTQQEDSAVYLCASSLAIQGPETQYFGPGTRLLVL.

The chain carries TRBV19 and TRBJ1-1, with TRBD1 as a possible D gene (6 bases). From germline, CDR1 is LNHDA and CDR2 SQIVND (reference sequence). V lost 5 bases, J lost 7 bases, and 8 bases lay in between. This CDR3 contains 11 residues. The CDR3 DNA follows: TGTGCCAGTAGTTGGGACATTGAAGCTTTCTTT. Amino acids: CASSWDIEAFF.

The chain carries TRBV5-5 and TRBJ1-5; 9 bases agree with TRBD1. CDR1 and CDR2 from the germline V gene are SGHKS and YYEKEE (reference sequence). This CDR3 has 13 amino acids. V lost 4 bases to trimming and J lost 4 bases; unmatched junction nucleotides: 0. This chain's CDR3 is CASSGTGNQPQHF. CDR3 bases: TGTGCCAGCAGCGGGACAGGGAATCAGCCCCAGCATTTT.

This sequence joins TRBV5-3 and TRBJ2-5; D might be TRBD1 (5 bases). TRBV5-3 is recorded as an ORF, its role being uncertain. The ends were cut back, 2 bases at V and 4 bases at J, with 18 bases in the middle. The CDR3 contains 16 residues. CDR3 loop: CARSFDRPASIETQYF. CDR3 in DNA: TGTGCCAGAAGCTTCGACAGACCCGCGTCTATAGAGACCCAGTACTTC.

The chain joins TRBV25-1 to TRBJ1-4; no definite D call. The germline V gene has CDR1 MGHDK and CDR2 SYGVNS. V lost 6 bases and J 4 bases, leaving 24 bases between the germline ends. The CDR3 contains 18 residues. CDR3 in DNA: TGTGCCAGCAGAGAAACAGCCTCCGGCCGTCTATTTAATGAAAAACTGTTTTTT. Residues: CASRETASGRLFNEKLFF.